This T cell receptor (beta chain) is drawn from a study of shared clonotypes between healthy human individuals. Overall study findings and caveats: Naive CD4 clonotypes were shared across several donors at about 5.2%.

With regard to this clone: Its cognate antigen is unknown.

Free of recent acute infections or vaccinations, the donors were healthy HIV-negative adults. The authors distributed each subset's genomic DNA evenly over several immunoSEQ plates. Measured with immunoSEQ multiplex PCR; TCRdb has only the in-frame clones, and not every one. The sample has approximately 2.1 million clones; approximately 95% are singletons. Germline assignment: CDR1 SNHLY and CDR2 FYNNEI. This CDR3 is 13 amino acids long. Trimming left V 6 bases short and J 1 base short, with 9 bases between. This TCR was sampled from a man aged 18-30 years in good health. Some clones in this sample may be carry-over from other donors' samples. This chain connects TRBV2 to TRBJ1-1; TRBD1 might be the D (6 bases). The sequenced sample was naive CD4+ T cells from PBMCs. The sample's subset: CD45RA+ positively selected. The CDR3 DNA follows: TGTGCCAGCAGGGGGGCCGGGAACACTGAAGCTTTCTTT. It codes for CASRGAGNTEAFF.